This TCR beta chain was profiled in a study of monozygotic twins with inflammatory bowel disease. TCRdb reprocessed the 5' RACE reads and reports one entry per CDR3 protein, with no DNA. The repertoire table contains fewer than 400,000 distinct CDR3 sequences. Per germline, CDR1 MDHEN and CDR2 SYDVKM. This CDR3 has 16 residues. This TCR was recovered from a human donor with ulcerative colitis or Crohn's disease, or a healthy co-twin of an affected twin (not recorded which). Sequenced: blood. This chain uses TRBV28 with TRBJ2-2; TCRdb indicates TRBD2, and absent DNA this call remains unverified. CDR3 protein: CASRAIRLARTGELFF. The entire variable domain, with the rest obtained from reference TRBV28 and TRBJ2-2, is as follows: DVKVTQSSRYLVKRTGEKVFLECVQDMDHENMFWYRQDPGLGLRLIYFSYDVKMKEKGDIPEGYSVSREKKERFSLILESASTNQTSMYLCASRAIRLARTGELFFGEGSRLTVL.